Listed below are T cell receptor beta chains from one sample, sequenced in a study of cytomegalovirus exposure and HLA in healthy donors. Data came from immunoSEQ multiplex PCR; TCRdb stores just in-frame clones and leaves some out. The table lists about 180,000 clones, more than 65% of them singletons, with more than 0.5% in the top ten. The sample taken for sequencing was PBMCs. These receptors came from a woman between 45 and 60 years old in good health and CMV-seronegative. CDR3s include the opening cysteine and the closing phenylalanine or tryptophan. The D gene is left open where the match is weak.

CDR3aa	v_gene	len	j_gene	d_gene
CASSYNRGQYNEQFF	TRBV11-2	15	TRBJ2-1	TRBD1
CASSVDRGNTEAFF	TRBV7-9	14	TRBJ1-1	TRBD1
CASRLKGNRDNNQPQHF	TRBV28	17	TRBJ1-5	-
CASSQDSEAGGTQYF	TRBV4-3	15	TRBJ2-5	TRBD2
CASSPGQGFRPQHF	TRBV11-2	14	TRBJ1-5	TRBD1
CASSQGLAGPGWRYF	TRBV7-9	15	TRBJ2-3	TRBD2
CASSLTGGPGTGELFF	TRBV7-3	16	TRBJ2-2	TRBD1
CATSSGKAINYEQYF	TRBV15	15	-	-
CASTDRSGLAFF	TRBV6-4	12	TRBJ1-1	-
CASSFLAGGGDTQYF	TRBV7-8	15	TRBJ2-3	TRBD2
CASSLDLTGGVGSYEQYF	TRBV5-1	18	TRBJ2-7	TRBD1
CASSQDLFYEQYF	TRBV4-2	13	TRBJ2-7	-
CASLPPGLKDGYTF	TRBV28	14	TRBJ1-2	-
CASSRSRSEAGAFSYEQYF	TRBV11-3	19	TRBJ2-7	TRBD2
CASSLGGLAGGWQETQYF	TRBV5-1	18	TRBJ2-5	TRBD2
CASSLGGSRNEQFF	TRBV28	14	TRBJ2-1	TRBD2
CASSLEKGASRSTDTQYF	TRBV11-1	18	TRBJ2-3	-
CASSPPSLADTQYF	TRBV18	14	TRBJ2-3	-
CASSQGQLKETQYF	TRBV19	14	TRBJ2-5	TRBD1
CATHTGLGYNEQFF	TRBV6-1	14	TRBJ2-1	-
CSVGSPNWTGGRLYYGYTF	TRBV29-1	19	TRBJ1-2	TRBD1
CSVDALGLGARSDTQYF	TRBV29-1	17	TRBJ2-3	TRBD2
CASSQDQDRVDTQYF	TRBV4-2	15	TRBJ2-3	TRBD1
CASSGSGTGGEKLFF	TRBV5-6	15	TRBJ1-4	TRBD1
CAIRPGLAGEGELFF	TRBV10-3	15	TRBJ2-2	TRBD2
CASSLSWAVNQPQHF	TRBV5-6	15	TRBJ1-5	-
CASSPRRDQPQHF	TRBV6-1	13	TRBJ1-5	-
CASSTSGDRGLTGELFF	TRBV7-6	17	TRBJ2-2	TRBD1
CASSVSGGTEAFF	TRBV9	13	TRBJ1-1	TRBD1
CASSFDRALAQTQYF	TRBV7-9	15	TRBJ2-5	TRBD1